Relative to its sample, the clone carrying this TCR beta chain is medium-sized (0.01 to 0.1%). The data belong to a study of tumor-infiltrating lymphocytes in oesophageal squamous cell carcinoma. One entry per CDR3 protein, called by TCRdb with MiXCR from the PCR reads. In the table there are around 20,000 distinct CDR3 sequences, 30% to 45% of which are singletons. The CDR3 runs 14 residues. Trimming shortened V by 0 bases and J by 3 bases, and 6 bases separated the two germline ends. Germline CDR1 and CDR2: ENHRY and SYGVKD. This TCR came from a male donor with esophageal squamous cell carcinoma. The sample taken for sequencing was esophageal tumor tissue. This chain connects TRBV10-3 to TRBJ2-1; D ambiguous. In DNA form, the CDR3 reads TGTGCCATCAGTGAGTCTGGCAGCTACAATGAGCAGTTCTTC. Protein sequence: CAISESGSYNEQFF.